Given below is one T cell receptor beta chain in context. This sample stems from a study of blood T cell repertoires in COVID-19. Turning to the study itself: The study drew acute and convalescent COVID-19 samples from the United States, Italy and Spain.

Trimming took 3 bases from V and 7 from J, leaving 33 bases between them. The germline CDR1 and CDR2 sequences are MGHRA and YSYEKL. This CDR3 has 20 amino acids. Clones were read by immunoSEQ multiplex PCR, and TCRdb kept only the in-frame ones, dropping some. The data contain about 83,000 clones, around 88% of them singletons. Source material: peripheral blood. The rearrangement uses TRBV4-1 and TRBJ1-2; D perhaps matches TRBD1 (5 bases). This receptor was taken from a man aged 45 to 65 with active COVID-19. CDR3 residues: CASSHPWGRGGTNTPRGYTF. As DNA, the CDR3 is TGCGCCAGCAGCCATCCCTGGGGACGCGGGGGGACGAATACGCCTCGTGGCTACACCTTC.